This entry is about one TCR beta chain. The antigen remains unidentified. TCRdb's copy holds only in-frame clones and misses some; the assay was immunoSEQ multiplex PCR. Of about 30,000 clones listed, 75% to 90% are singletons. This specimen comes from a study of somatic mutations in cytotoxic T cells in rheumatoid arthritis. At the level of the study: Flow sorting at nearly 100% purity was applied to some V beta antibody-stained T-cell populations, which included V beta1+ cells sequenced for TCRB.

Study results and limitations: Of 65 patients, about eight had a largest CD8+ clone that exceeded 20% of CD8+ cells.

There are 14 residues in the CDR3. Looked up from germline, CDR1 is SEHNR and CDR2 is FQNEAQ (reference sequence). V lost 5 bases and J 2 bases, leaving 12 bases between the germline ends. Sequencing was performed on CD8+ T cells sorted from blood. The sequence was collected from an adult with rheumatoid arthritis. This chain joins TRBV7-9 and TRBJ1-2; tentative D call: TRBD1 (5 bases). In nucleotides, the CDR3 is TGTGCCAGCAGCCTCGGACGGGGGAACTATGGCTACACCTTC. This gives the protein CASSLGRGNYGYTF.